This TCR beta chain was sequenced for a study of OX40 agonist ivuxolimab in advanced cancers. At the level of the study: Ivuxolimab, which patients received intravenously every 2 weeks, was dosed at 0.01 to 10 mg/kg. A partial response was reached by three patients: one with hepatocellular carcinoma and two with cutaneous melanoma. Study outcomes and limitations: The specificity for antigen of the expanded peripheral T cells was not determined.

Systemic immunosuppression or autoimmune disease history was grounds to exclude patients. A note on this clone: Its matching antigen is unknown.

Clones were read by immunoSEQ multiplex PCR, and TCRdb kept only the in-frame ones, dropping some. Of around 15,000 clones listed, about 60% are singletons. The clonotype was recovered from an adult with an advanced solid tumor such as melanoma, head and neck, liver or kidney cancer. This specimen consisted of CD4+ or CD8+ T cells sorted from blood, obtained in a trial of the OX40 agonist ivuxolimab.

The CDR3 spells CASSSGLGTDTQYF. The CDR3 DNA reads as TGTGCCAGCAGCTCAGGACTGGGCACAGATACGCAGTATTTT. The chain combines TRBV7-3 with TRBJ2-3, with D perhaps TRBD2 (5 bases). The CDR3 spans 14 residues. Germline V gene sequence: CDR1 SGHTA, CDR2 FQGTGA. V was shortened by 4 bases and J by 1 base, with 9 bases between the two germline ends.